This passage covers 18 T cell receptor beta chains from one sample sequenced in a study of OX40 agonist ivuxolimab in advanced cancers. The assay was immunoSEQ multiplex PCR, and TCRdb's table has in-frame clones only and misses some. In the table there are 60,000 to 80,000 clones, 84% of which are singletons. This material consisted of CD4+ or CD8+ T cells sorted from blood, taken in a trial of the OX40 agonist ivuxolimab. These receptors came from an adult with an advanced solid tumor such as melanoma, head and neck, liver or kidney cancer.

The chain combines TRBV6-1 with TRBJ1-5; D gene ambiguous. Trimming took 6 bases from V and 6 from J, leaving 9 bases between them. Germline values: CDR1 MNHNS, CDR2 SASEGT. The CDR3 loop spans 12 amino acids. The CDR3, as DNA: TGTGCCAGCAGCAGCGACTTTCAGCCCCAGCATTTT. As protein: CASSSDFQPQHF.

The rearrangement uses TRBV7-2 and TRBJ1-3, with D unresolved. The CDR3 totals 15 residues. Germline V CDR1 and CDR2: SGHTA, FQGNSA. Deletions cut 1 base from V and 0 bases from J, with 7 bases between. The CDR3 loop reads CASSLVAASGNTIYF. The CDR3 DNA reads TGTGCCAGCAGCTTAGTCGCAGCCTCTGGAAACACCATATATTTT.

The V gene is TRBV11-2, the J gene TRBJ2-7; D unclear. The ends were cut back, 0 bases at V and 1 base at J, with 13 bases in the middle. This CDR3 comprises 16 residues. Germline CDR1 and CDR2: SGHAT and FQNNGV. In DNA, the CDR3 is TGTGCCAGCAGCTTAGATCTCGAAACAGCTTCCTACGAGCAGTACTTC. Its translation: CASSLDLETASYEQYF.

V is TRBV5-1 and J is TRBJ2-1, with 8 bases lining up with TRBD2. The CDR3 totals 17 residues. With 4 bases clipped from V and 2 bases from J, the junction kept 11 bases outside the gene matches. Germline assignment: CDR1 SGHRS and CDR2 YFSETQ. Here the CDR3 DNA reads TGCGCCAGCAGCCTACCCCGGGGGGGGACCGCCTACAATGAGCAGTTCTTC. Amino acids: CASSLPRGGTAYNEQFF.

DNA for the CDR3: TGTGCCAGCAGTTACGCCAAGGGCGGGGTGTACAATGAGCAGTTCTTC. This codes for CASSYAKGGVYNEQFF. The chain has TRBV6-5 and TRBJ2-1, with TRBD2 as a possible D gene (6 bases). V was pared by 2 bases and J by 4 bases, with 15 bases between. The CDR3 contains 16 residues. From germline, CDR1 is MNHEY and CDR2 SVGAGI.

The V call is TRBV29-1, the J call TRBJ2-3, with 10 bases that match TRBD2. The CDR3 extends over 16 amino acids. V shed 3 bases, J shed 2 bases, and the junction held 8 bases outside the gene matches. The germline V gene encodes CDR1 SQVTM and CDR2 ANQGSEA. CDR3 sequence reads: CSVDGGLAEYTDTQYF. The DNA of the CDR3 is TGCAGCGTTGATGGAGGACTAGCGGAATACACAGATACGCAGTATTTT.

The V gene is TRBV5-1, the J gene TRBJ2-7; TRBD2 might be the D (6 bases). The germline CDR1 and CDR2 sequences are SGHRS and YFSETQ. The ends were cut back, 4 bases at V and 3 bases at J, with 14 bases in the middle. The CDR3 sequence is 14 residues long. CDR3 nucleotides: TGCGCCAGCAGCCCGGGACTCTCCAGCTACGAGCAGTACTTC. Amino acid sequence: CASSPGLSSYEQYF.

V is TRBV7-2 and J is TRBJ1-1, with 7 bases that match TRBD1. The junction had 8 bases not matched to a gene; V was cut back by 10 bases and J by 0 bases. Germline CDR1 and CDR2: SGHTA and FQGNSA. The CDR3 sequence is 14 residues long. The CDR3 protein is CATKTGWVNTEAFF. Here the CDR3 DNA reads TGTGCCACCAAGACAGGGTGGGTGAACACTGAAGCTTTCTTT.

The rearrangement uses TRBV9 and TRBJ1-1; weak D call: TRBD1 (5 bases). V was trimmed by 4 bases and J by 6 bases, leaving 16 bases between them. The CDR3 sequence is 14 residues long. Germline V CDR1 and CDR2: SGDLS, YYNGEE. In DNA, the CDR3 is TGTGCCAGCAGCCCTACCTTGACGGGGCCTGAAGCTTTCTTT. It yields the protein CASSPTLTGPEAFF.

At least ten counts were recorded for this clone. The V gene is TRBV6-6, the J gene TRBJ2-7, with 9 bases that match TRBD1. The CDR3 spans 14 residues. V gave up 5 bases and J gave up 7 bases; unmatched junction bases: 9. CDR1 and CDR2 from the germline V gene are MNHNY and SVGAGI (reference sequence). The DNA of the CDR3 is TGTGCCAGCAGTAAAGGGACAGGGCCCCAGGAGCAGTACTTC. It encodes CASSKGTGPQEQYF.

J is TRBJ2-7 and V is TRBV5-1; the D call may be TRBD1 or TRBD2 (6 bases each). V was shortened by 3 bases and J by 7 bases, with 14 bases between the two germline ends. The germline V gene has CDR1 SGHRS and CDR2 YFSETQ. This CDR3 has 13 residues. This chain's CDR3 is CASSSGATWEQYF. CDR3 DNA sequence: TGCGCCAGCAGCTCGGGGGCTACTTGGGAGCAGTACTTC.

This rearrangement joins TRBV13 to TRBJ2-3; D is undetermined. The V gene's germline CDR1 is PRHDT and CDR2 FYEKMQ (reference sequence). The CDR3 extends over 11 amino acids. Trimming stripped 5 bases from V and 5 bases from J, with 5 bases between. CDR3 amino acids: CASSPGDTQYF. CDR3 sequence (DNA): TGTGCCAGCAGCCCCGGAGATACGCAGTATTTT.

The gene calls are TRBV28 and TRBJ2-3; D perhaps matches TRBD2 (6 bases). CDR1 and CDR2 from the germline V gene are MDHEN and SYDVKM. This CDR3 has 16 amino acids. Trimming pared 1 base from V and 2 bases from J, leaving 13 bases between. The chain's CDR3 is CASSLSRLAHTDTQYF. The CDR3 DNA reads as TGTGCCAGCAGTTTATCGCGGCTAGCGCACACAGATACGCAGTATTTT.

The chain carries TRBV20-1 and TRBJ2-7; D is possibly TRBD1 (6 bases). Germline V lookup: CDR1 DFQATT, CDR2 SNEGSKA (reference sequence). V dropped 1 base and J dropped 7 bases, with 8 bases sitting between them. The CDR3 has 11 residues. This CDR3 is CSARGQEEQYF. In nucleotides, the CDR3 is TGCAGTGCTAGAGGACAGGAGGAGCAGTACTTC.

This clone showed up just once. The chain links TRBV27 to TRBJ1-1; 7 nucleotides agree with TRBD1. CDR3 length: 14 amino acids. Germline CDR1 reads MNHEY; CDR2 reads SMNVEV (reference sequence). J was trimmed by 1 base and V by 6 bases; bases with no gene match: 5. This CDR3 reads CASRLGGANTEAFF. CDR3 coding DNA: TGTGCCAGCAGACTAGGGGGCGCGAACACTGAAGCTTTCTTT.

The chain uses TRBV7-3 and TRBJ1-1; the D is unclear. The V end was cut by 5 bases, the J end by 6 bases, with 13 bases between. The CDR3 sequence is 13 residues long. Germline CDR1 and CDR2: SGHTA and FQGTGA. This CDR3 is CASSKAGQAEAFF. As DNA, the CDR3 is TGTGCCAGCAGCAAGGCTGGGCAGGCTGAAGCTTTCTTT.

This sequence joins TRBV7-9 and TRBJ1-6; 9 bases are shared with TRBD1. The junction had 10 bases not matched to a gene; V was cut back by 4 bases and J by 9 bases. CDR3 length: 16 amino acids. Germline V lookup: CDR1 SEHNR, CDR2 FQNEAQ (reference sequence). CDR3 residues: CASSYLQGALGSPLHF. The CDR3 DNA follows: TGTGCCAGCAGCTATCTACAGGGGGCGCTTGGTTCACCCCTCCACTTT.

The chain is built from TRBV4-1 and TRBJ2-1, with 8 bases fitting TRBD2. The germline V gene encodes CDR1 MGHRA and CDR2 YSYEKL. The CDR3 consists of 14 residues. V lost 4 bases and J lost 4; bases outside the gene matches: 3. This CDR3 is CASSPSGRYNEQFF. The CDR3 nucleotides read TGCGCCAGCAGCCCTAGCGGGCGATACAATGAGCAGTTCTTC.